These 17 T cell receptor beta chains were sequenced from one sample in a study of shared clonotypes between healthy human individuals. The protocol was immunoSEQ multiplex PCR, while the TCRdb copy is restricted to in-frame clones and leaves out a portion. The sample lists about 480,000 clones, approximately 79% seen once, with approximately 13% in the top ten. The sample taken for sequencing was PBMCs. The receptors originated from a woman aged 40 to 49 in good health. Some clones in this sample may be carry-over from other donors' samples.

In its sample, this clone was seen once. The chain joins TRBV10-3 to TRBJ2-7; 13 positions agree with TRBD2. Germline CDR1 is ENHRY and CDR2 is SYGVKD. The J segment lost 0 bases and the V segment lost 3 bases, leaving 8 bases of the junction unmatched. This CDR3 spans 18 amino acids. The CDR3: CAISELAGGPSSSYEQYF. DNA of the CDR3: TGTGCCATCAGTGAACTAGCGGGAGGGCCCTCCAGCTCCTACGAGCAGTACTTC.

The chain couples TRBV2 to TRBJ2-7, with D hard to call. Deletions cut 5 bases from V and 0 bases from J, with 8 bases between. Per germline, CDR1 SNHLY and CDR2 FYNNEI. CDR3 length: 13 residues. The CDR3 DNA is TGTGCCAGCAGTACGACGGTCTCCTACGAGCAGTACTTC. This codes for CASSTTVSYEQYF.

The chain carries TRBV6-4 and TRBJ2-3; 9 positions match TRBD2. There are 14 residues in the CDR3. The germline CDR1 and CDR2 sequences are MRHNA and SNTAGT. The V gene end was trimmed by 4 bases and the J gene end by 2 bases; junction bases not matched to a gene: 1. Written as DNA, the CDR3 is TGTGCCAGCAGTGTAGCGGGAGACACAGATACGCAGTATTTT. Translating it yields CASSVAGDTDTQYF.

The J gene is TRBJ1-2, the V gene TRBV6-1; TRBD1 agrees at 9 bases. Germline-derived CDR1 and CDR2 are MNHNS and SASEGT. This CDR3 spans 15 amino acids. Trimming removed 5 bases from V and 2 bases from J; junction bases left unmatched: 6. DNA for the CDR3: TGTGCCAGCAGTCGTCCCGGGACAGGGAACTATGGCTACACCTTC. Its translation is CASSRPGTGNYGYTF.

With respect to this clone: A read error may be the cause here, since a much bigger clone is one base away. The chain uses TRBV28 and TRBJ1-5; TRBD1 matches 7 bases. V gave up 6 bases and J gave up 2 bases; unmatched junction bases: 1. CDR1 is MDHEN and CDR2 is SYDVKM in the germline V gene. The CDR3 loop spans 13 amino acids. CDR3 amino acids: CASSTGGNQPQHF. CDR3 DNA sequence: TGTGCCAGCAGCACAGGGGGCAATCAGCCCCAGCATTTT.

The chain combines TRBV28 with TRBJ1-3; a weak D match, TRBD1 (5 bases). The germline gives CDR1 MDHEN, CDR2 SYDVKM. The CDR3 sequence is 15 residues long. Trimming cost V 1 base and J 4 bases, with 11 bases left between them. Here the CDR3 DNA reads TGTGCCAGCAGTTTATTGGGGGGGACGGGAAACACCATATATTTT. This gives the protein CASSLLGGTGNTIYF.

The rearrangement joins TRBV4-1 to TRBJ2-4, with no clear D. Germline V lookup: CDR1 MGHRA, CDR2 YSYEKL. V shed 0 bases and J shed 8 bases, with 11 bases lying between them. The CDR3 loop spans 14 amino acids. The CDR3 DNA is TGCGCCAGCAGCCAAGATTGGGGTAGGGACATTCAGTACTTC. Encoded protein: CASSQDWGRDIQYF.

The chain joins TRBV7-3 to TRBJ2-1; D possibly uses TRBD1 or TRBD2 (6 bases each). The CDR3 runs to 13 residues. V lost 6 bases and J lost 7, with 13 bases in between. Germline V lookup: CDR1 SGHTA, CDR2 FQGTGA. As DNA, the CDR3 is TGTGCCAGCAGTTGGGGGGCGCAGAATGAGCAGTTCTTC. This sequence encodes CASSWGAQNEQFF.

The chain recombines TRBV29-1 with TRBJ2-1; D unclear. The ends were cut back, 0 bases at V and 5 bases at J, with 14 bases in the middle. Germline CDR1 reads SQVTM; CDR2 reads ANQGSEA. This CDR3 is built from 15 residues. The CDR3 DNA reads as TGCAGCGTTGAAGATGGGTTTAAACCCAACAATGAGCAGTTCTTC. This codes for CSVEDGFKPNNEQFF.

This clone was picked up a small number of times. The CDR3 sequence is CASSLPGQGGADTQYF. CDR3 DNA: TGTGCCAGCAGCCTCCCGGGACAGGGAGGGGCAGATACGCAGTATTTT. The chain recombines TRBV5-4 with TRBJ2-3; 9 bases agree with TRBD1. Germline CDR1 SGHNT, CDR2 YYREEE (reference sequence). Unmatched junction bases numbered 10, after V lost 4 bases and J lost 4 bases. The CDR3 runs to 16 residues.

The V call is TRBV5-4, the J call TRBJ2-3; TRBD2 aligns across 13 bases. V lost 0 bases, J lost 6 bases, and 4 bases stayed unmatched. This CDR3 spans 16 amino acids. The germline V gene has CDR1 SGHNT and CDR2 YYREEE (reference sequence). As DNA, the CDR3 is TGTGCCAGCAGCTTGGGAGGACTAGCGGGAGCCGATACGCAGTATTTT. Protein: CASSLGGLAGADTQYF.

J is TRBJ2-1 and V is TRBV7-9, with 11 bases fitting TRBD2. Germline lookup yields CDR1 SEHNR and CDR2 FQNEAQ (reference sequence). The CDR3 contains 17 residues. The V segment lost 4 bases and the J segment 1 base; nucleotides outside the gene matches: 6. CDR3 nucleotide sequence: TGTGCCAGCAGCTCCAGACTAGCGGGGAATTCCTACAATGAGCAGTTCTTC. This codes for CASSSRLAGNSYNEQFF.

The CDR3 region is CASQISPNTEAFF. In nucleotides, the CDR3 is TGTGCCAGCCAGATTAGCCCAAACACTGAAGCTTTCTTT. The chain is built from TRBV2 and TRBJ1-1; D ambiguous. Germline lookup yields CDR1 SNHLY and CDR2 FYNNEI. Trimming took 8 bases from V and 2 from J, leaving 12 bases between them. The CDR3 is 13 amino acids.

The V and J genes are TRBV7-2 and TRBJ2-7; 8 nucleotides line up with TRBD2. CDR1 is SGHTA, CDR2 FQGNSA, per germline. The CDR3 has 14 residues. The junction had 6 bases not matched to a gene; V was cut back by 5 bases and J by 3 bases. CDR3 amino acids: CASSTPGLGYEQYF. CDR3 nucleotides: TGTGCCAGCAGCACACCGGGACTAGGCTACGAGCAGTACTTC.

The V and J genes are TRBV10-3 and TRBJ1-1, with D possibly matching TRBD1 (6 bases). There are 14 residues in the CDR3. Germline V gene data show CDR1 as ENHRY and CDR2 as SYGVKD. Trimming removed 10 bases from V and 1 base from J, with 16 bases in between. The CDR3 loop is CATNRVPSNTEAFF. In nucleotides, the CDR3 is TGTGCCACAAACAGGGTCCCTTCGAACACTGAAGCTTTCTTT.

J is TRBJ2-2 and V is TRBV7-2; D remains unclear. V gave up 5 bases and J gave up 6 bases, with 13 bases separating them. The CDR3 sequence is 14 residues long. Germline-derived CDR1 and CDR2 are SGHTA and FQGNSA. The CDR3 DNA reads as TGTGCCAGCAGCCCGAATTTCCGGTCCGGGGAGCTGTTTTTT. Protein: CASSPNFRSGELFF.

The CDR3 sequence: CASSYPGFAYEQYF. Written as DNA, the CDR3 is TGTGCCAGCAGTTACCCGGGGTTCGCCTACGAGCAGTACTTC. This rearrangement joins TRBV28 to TRBJ2-7; D is possibly TRBD2 (5 bases). Germline V gene sequence: CDR1 MDHEN, CDR2 SYDVKM. Trimming removed 4 bases at V and 2 bases at J, with 12 bases between. The CDR3 runs 14 residues.